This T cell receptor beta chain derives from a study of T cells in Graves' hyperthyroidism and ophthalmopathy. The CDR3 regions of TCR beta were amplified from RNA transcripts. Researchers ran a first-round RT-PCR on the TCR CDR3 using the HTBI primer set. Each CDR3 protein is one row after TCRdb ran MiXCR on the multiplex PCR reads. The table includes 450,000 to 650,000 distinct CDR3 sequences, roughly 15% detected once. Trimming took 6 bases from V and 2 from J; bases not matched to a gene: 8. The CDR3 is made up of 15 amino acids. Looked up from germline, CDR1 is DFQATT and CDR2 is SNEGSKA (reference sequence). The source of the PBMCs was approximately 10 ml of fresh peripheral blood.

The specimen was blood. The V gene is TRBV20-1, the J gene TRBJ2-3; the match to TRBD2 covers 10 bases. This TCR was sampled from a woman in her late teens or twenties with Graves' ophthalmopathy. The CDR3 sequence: CSAEPLAGDTDTQYF. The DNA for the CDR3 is TGCAGTGCCGAGCCGCTAGCGGGAGACACAGATACGCAGTATTTT.